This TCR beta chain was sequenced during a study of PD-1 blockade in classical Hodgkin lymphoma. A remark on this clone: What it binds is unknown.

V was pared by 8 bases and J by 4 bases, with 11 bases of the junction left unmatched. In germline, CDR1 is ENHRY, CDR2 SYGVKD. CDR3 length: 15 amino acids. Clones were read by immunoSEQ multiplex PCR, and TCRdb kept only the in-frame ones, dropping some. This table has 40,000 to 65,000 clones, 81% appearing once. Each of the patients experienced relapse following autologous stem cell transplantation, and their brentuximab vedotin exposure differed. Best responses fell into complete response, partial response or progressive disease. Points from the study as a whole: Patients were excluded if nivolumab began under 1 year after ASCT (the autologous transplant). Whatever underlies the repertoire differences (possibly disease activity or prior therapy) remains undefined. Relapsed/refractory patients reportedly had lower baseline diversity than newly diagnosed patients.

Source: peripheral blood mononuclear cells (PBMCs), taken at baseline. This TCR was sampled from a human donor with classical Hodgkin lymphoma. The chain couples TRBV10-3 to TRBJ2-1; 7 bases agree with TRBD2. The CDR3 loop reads CAIQTREIGYNEQFF. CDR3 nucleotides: TGTGCCATCCAGACGCGGGAGATTGGGTACAATGAGCAGTTCTTC.